This note documents a single TCR beta chain sequence. This clone appeared a few times. The antigen it recognizes is unknown. Base quality data are lacking; no much larger clone is found one base away. Before undergoing thyroid surgery, none of the patients had been given any kind of treatment. Using T-cell receptor beta sequencing, the study looked back at clinical samples from patients collected from the early 2010s to the late 2010s. The protocol used for the library was PCR. TCRdb shows the sequencer as Illumina HiSeq 4000. High-throughput sequencing was used to profile the TCR beta-chain CDR3 region of every patient. Per the original workflow: CDR3 differences across clinicopathological groups were used to build a classifier for discriminating distant-metastatic papillary thyroid cancer patients. The Shannon index was used to measure repertoire diversity, and the Morisita-Horn index was used to measure how similar tumor and blood repertoires were. TCRdb ran its own pipeline on the public reads, namely fastp trimming at Q25 and MiXCR clone calling, and kept in-frame beta chains. In this record, the V and J calls reflect TCRdb's handling and not the investigators' own analysis. For this sample the table gives 30,000 to 40,000 clones, of which 33% were detected only once. Of the sample, roughly a sixth is held by the ten largest clones.

The data are from a study of metastatic and nonmetastatic thyroid tumors (dated by TCRdb to 2018 to 2021). Context from the whole study: Repertoires were compared across peripheral blood and tumor or nodule tissue samples from malignant and benign thyroid patients.

Study-level results and caveats: In both blood and tumor samples, TCR beta diversity was reported to be significantly higher in malignant tumors than in benign nodules.

Sequences were obtained from tumor tissue. This sequence was found in a female donor with papillary thyroid cancer or a benign thyroid nodule (not recorded which). Some clones in this sample may be carry-over from other donors' samples.

The CDR3 protein is CASSPEQGAESPLHF. Read as DNA, the sequence is TGTGCCAGCTCACCCGAACAGGGGGCAGAGTCACCCCTCCACTTT. The V and J genes are TRBV18 and TRBJ1-6; TRBD1 lines up with 9 middle nucleotides. Trimming takes 3 bases off V and 10 bases off J; junction bases not matched to a gene: 7. The CDR3 spans 15 residues, from the cysteine through the phenylalanine. Of the read, only the CDR3 DNA is kept; its 45 bases are in frame from base 1. CDR1 and CDR2 were assigned from the germline V gene as KGHSH and LQKENI. Supplemented by the reference TRBV18 and TRBJ1-6 proteins around the CDR3, the complete variable domain is NAGVMQNPRHLVRRRGQEARLRCSPMKGHSHVYWYRQLPEEGLKFMVYLQKENIIDESGMPKERFSAEFPKEGPSILRIQQVVRGDSAAYFCASSPEQGAESPLHFGNGTRLTVT.